Shown below are 11 T cell receptor beta chains from a single sample sequenced in a study of T cells in Graves' hyperthyroidism and ophthalmopathy. Amplification of TCR beta CDR3 regions was performed using RNA transcripts as template. The study used the HTBI primer set for a first-round RT-PCR of the TCR CDR3. TCRdb passed the multiplex PCR reads through MiXCR, listing each CDR3 protein once. Seen here are roughly 750,000 distinct CDR3 sequences, about 16% observed once, and the top ten hold under 10%. Source material: blood. Receptors originate from a man aged 18 to 35 with Graves' hyperthyroidism.

This clonotype was seen only a few times. The junction and the germline gene differ at one end; a read error may be behind it. The J gene is TRBJ2-3, the V gene TRBV7-7; weak D call: TRBD2 (5 bases). CDR1 SSHAT and CDR2 FNYEAQ come from the germline V gene (reference sequence). There are 16 residues in the CDR3. The CDR3 reads CASSLGLAPGTDTQYF. The CDR3 region has the DNA TGTGCTAGCAGTCTTGGACTTGCCCCGGGCACAGATACGCAGTATTTT.

This clonotype was detected many times. The chain links TRBV5-1 to TRBJ2-1; 13 bases agree with TRBD2. In germline, CDR1 is SGHRS, CDR2 YFSETQ. The CDR3 totals 18 residues. Unmatched junction bases numbered 7, after V lost 4 bases and J lost 0 bases. The CDR3 is CASSILAGGSLSYNEQFF. CDR3 nucleotide sequence: TGCGCCAGCAGCATACTAGCGGGAGGGTCCCTCTCCTACAATGAGCAGTTCTTC.

The rearrangement uses TRBV20-1 and TRBJ2-1; D ambiguous. The germline CDR1 and CDR2 sequences are DFQATT and SNEGSKA (reference sequence). V was pared by 4 bases and J by 12 bases, with 13 bases between. The CDR3 extends over 11 amino acids. The CDR3 nucleotides are TGCAGTGCTACCTACGGAGAATCGCAGTTCTTC. Residues: CSATYGESQFF.

This clonotype has a count of ten or more. The chain combines TRBV6-2 or TRBV6-3 with TRBJ2-7, with 7 bases fitting TRBD1. This CDR3 contains 16 residues. Trimming cost V 4 bases and J 0 bases; bases outside gene matches: 9. In germline, CDR1 is MNHEY, CDR2 SVGEGT. CDR3 sequence (DNA): TGTGCCAGCAGTTCCCCGGACAGGTCAAGCTCCTACGAGCAGTACTTC. Its protein is CASSSPDRSSSYEQYF.

This clonotype came up many times. This chain links TRBV20-1 with TRBJ2-3; no reliable D call. The CDR3 extends over 12 amino acids. Germline CDR1 is DFQATT and CDR2 is SNEGSKA (reference sequence). Trimming took 4 bases from V and 4 from J, leaving 9 bases between them. CDR3 protein: CSATLTADTQYF. In nucleotides, the CDR3 is TGCAGTGCTACCTTGACGGCAGATACGCAGTATTTT.

This clonotype showed up just a few times. The chain links TRBV18 to TRBJ2-6; D is perhaps TRBD2 (6 bases). CDR3 length: 16 residues. Trimming stripped 3 bases from V and 0 bases from J, with 9 bases between. Germline loops: CDR1 KGHSH, CDR2 LQKENI. The CDR3 reads CASSPGGASGANVLTF. CDR3 nucleotides: TGTGCCAGCTCACCCGGCGGGGCCTCTGGGGCCAACGTCCTGACTTTC.

The chain links TRBV7-8 to TRBJ1-5; no clear D gene. The CDR3 is 14 residues long. With 3 bases removed from V and 1 base from J, the gap between germline ends came to 7 bases. CDR1 and CDR2 from the germline V gene are SGHVS and FQNEAQ. CDR3 nucleotide sequence: TGTGCCAGCAGCTTTGGCTCAAGCAATCAGCCCCAGCATTTT. Protein: CASSFGSSNQPQHF.

This clonotype has at least ten counts. CDR3 protein: CASSLTGAEQYF. CDR3 nucleotides: TGTGCCAGCAGCTTGACAGGGGCCGAGCAGTACTTC. V and J are TRBV9 and TRBJ2-7; 8 bases match TRBD1. Germline V CDR1 and CDR2: SGDLS, YYNGEE. This CDR3 comprises 12 residues. With V trimmed by 4 bases and J by 6 bases, 3 bases remained unmatched.

The chain employs TRBV4-3 and TRBJ1-4; D might be TRBD1 (5 bases). The CDR3 is 16 residues long. Per the germline V gene, CDR1 is LGHNA and CDR2 is YSLEER. V lost 1 base and J 5 bases, leaving 14 bases between the germline ends. The CDR3 DNA sequence: TGCGCCAGCAGCCAAGCGTGGGGGAGTTCCAATGAAAAACTGTTTTTT. Translation gives CASSQAWGSSNEKLFF.

This clonotype was recorded a few times. The chain carries TRBV20-1 and TRBJ1-1, with 9 bases aligning to TRBD1. The V gene's germline CDR1 is DFQATT and CDR2 SNEGSKA (reference sequence). The CDR3 length is 14 residues. V was pared by 2 bases and J by 3 bases, with 4 bases of the junction left unmatched. CDR3 DNA sequence: TGCAGTGCTAGATTCGGGGACAGGGACACTGAAGCTTTCTTT. Amino acid sequence: CSARFGDRDTEAFF.

The rearrangement links TRBV5-1 to TRBJ2-3; D possibly uses TRBD1 or TRBD2 (5 bases each). The CDR3 runs to 17 residues. Looked up from germline, CDR1 is SGHRS and CDR2 is YFSETQ. V was cut by 4 bases and J by 5 bases, with 23 bases left in between. In DNA form, the CDR3 reads TGCGCCAGCAGCCCACGAGCCGGGACCCCAGAAAGAGATACGCAGTATTTT. It is translated as CASSPRAGTPERDTQYF. The whole variable domain, remainder taken from reference TRBV5-1 and TRBJ2-3, is KAGVTQTPRYLIKTRGQQVTLSCSPISGHRSVSWYQQTPGQGLQFLFEYFSETQRNKGNFPGRFSGRQFSNSRSEMNVSTLELGDSALYLCASSPRAGTPERDTQYFGPGTRLTVL.